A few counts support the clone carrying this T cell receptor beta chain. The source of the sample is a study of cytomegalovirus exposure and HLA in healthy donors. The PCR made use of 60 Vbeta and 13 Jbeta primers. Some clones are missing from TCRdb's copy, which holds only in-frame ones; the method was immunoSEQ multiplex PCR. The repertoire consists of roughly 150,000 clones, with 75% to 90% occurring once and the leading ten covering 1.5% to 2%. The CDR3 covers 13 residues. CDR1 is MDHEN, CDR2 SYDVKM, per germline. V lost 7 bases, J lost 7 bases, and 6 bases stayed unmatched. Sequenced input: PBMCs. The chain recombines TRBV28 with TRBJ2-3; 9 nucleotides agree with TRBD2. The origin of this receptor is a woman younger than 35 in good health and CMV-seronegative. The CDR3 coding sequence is TGTGCCAGCATTAGCGGGAGATCACATACGCAGTATTTT. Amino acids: CASISGRSHTQYF.